Shown below are 30 T cell receptor beta chains from a single sample sequenced in a study of blood T cell repertoires in COVID-19. The protocol was immunoSEQ multiplex PCR, while the TCRdb copy is restricted to in-frame clones and leaves out a portion. The table records approximately 500,000 clones, 80% to 90% of them present only once. The sequencing input was peripheral blood. The receptor source for this set is a man aged 18 to 29 with COVID-19, enrolled during active disease.

The chain combines TRBV6-5 with TRBJ2-2; D not resolved. The CDR3 contains 13 residues. The germline V gene has CDR1 MNHEY and CDR2 SVGAGI. V was trimmed by 6 bases and J by 0 bases, leaving 5 bases between them. CDR3 region: CASRRSNTGELFF. DNA of the CDR3: TGTGCCAGCAGGCGATCGAACACCGGGGAGCTGTTTTTT.

The J gene is TRBJ2-1, the V gene TRBV5-6; TRBD1 aligns across 8 bases. The V gene's germline CDR1 is SGHDT and CDR2 YYEEEE. J was trimmed by 6 bases and V by 0 bases; bases with no gene match: 5. The CDR3 extends over 15 amino acids. CDR3 bases: TGTGCCAGCAGCTTGGTACAGGGGGGTCTCAATGAGCAGTTCTTC. Residues: CASSLVQGGLNEQFF.

This clone has just one count. The chain recombines TRBV21-1 with TRBJ2-7; the listed D gene, TRBD1, was not tested against the DNA. TRBV21-1 is a recognized pseudogene. The CDR3 loop spans 16 amino acids. As DNA, the CDR3 is TGTGCCAGCAGCAAAGTAAAAACATTACCCGCCTACGAGCAGTACTTC. This gives the protein CASSKVKTLPAYEQYF.

The chain carries TRBV28 and TRBJ2-7, with D hard to call. CDR3 length: 11 residues. V gave up 4 bases and J gave up 3 bases, with 4 bases separating them. Germline CDR1 MDHEN, CDR2 SYDVKM. CDR3 in amino acids: CASSSNYEQYF. The CDR3 DNA reads as TGTGCCAGCAGTTCCAACTACGAGCAGTACTTC.

The rearrangement uses TRBV7-8 and TRBJ2-5, with 9 nucleotides matching TRBD2. This CDR3 has 16 residues. Trimming cost V 0 bases and J 5 bases; bases outside gene matches: 7. CDR1 SGHVS and CDR2 FQNEAQ come from the germline V gene. The chain's CDR3 is CASSLAGGRAWETQYF. DNA for the CDR3: TGTGCCAGCAGCTTAGCCGGCGGGAGGGCCTGGGAGACCCAGTACTTC.

This clone showed up just a few times. The chain links TRBV3-1 (or the pseudogene TRBV3-2) to TRBJ1-2; D unresolved. The V gene's germline CDR1 is LGHDT and CDR2 YNNKEL (reference sequence). The CDR3 totals 14 residues. The V end lost 0 bases, the J end lost 1 base, and 6 bases lay between the germline ends. CDR3 in amino acids: CASSQDEDNYGYTF. In nucleotides, the CDR3 is TGTGCCAGCAGCCAAGATGAGGATAACTATGGCTACACCTTC.

The rearrangement joins TRBV9 to TRBJ2-3, with D perhaps TRBD2 (5 bases). V lost 4 bases and J lost 3, with 18 bases in between. This CDR3 contains 16 residues. Germline assignment: CDR1 SGDLS and CDR2 YYNGEE. In DNA form, the CDR3 reads TGTGCCAGCAGCCACCCGGCCGCGCCGGGAACAGATACGCAGTATTTT. This translates into CASSHPAAPGTDTQYF.

The chain uses TRBV24-1 and TRBJ2-2; possible D gene TRBD2, 5 bases. Deletions cut 5 bases from V and 3 bases from J, with 12 bases between. The CDR3 extends over 15 amino acids. Germline values: CDR1 KGHDR, CDR2 SFDVKD. The CDR3 sequence: CATSALEGYTGELFF. The DNA for the CDR3 is TGTGCCACCAGTGCTCTTGAGGGTTACACCGGGGAGCTGTTTTTT.

This clone was observed a single time. This chain joins TRBV27 and TRBJ1-6; 7 nucleotides line up with TRBD1. The CDR3 runs 15 residues. With V trimmed by 2 bases and J by 8 bases, 6 bases remained unmatched. CDR1 and CDR2 from the germline V gene are MNHEY and SMNVEV (reference sequence). Here the CDR3 reads CASSLAETGHSPLHF. The CDR3 DNA reads TGTGCCAGCAGTTTAGCCGAGACAGGGCATTCACCCCTCCACTTT.

The genes are TRBV11-3 and TRBJ2-3, with 11 bases aligning to TRBD2. Germline V lookup: CDR1 SGHNT, CDR2 YENEEA. V was pared by 5 bases and J by 1 base, with 8 bases of the junction left unmatched. This CDR3 contains 17 residues. CDR3 sequence: CASSRTLTSGGTDTQYF. The DNA for the CDR3 is TGTGCCAGCAGCAGGACGCTGACTAGCGGGGGCACAGATACGCAGTATTTT.

This chain uses TRBV18 with TRBJ2-5; 9 positions match TRBD2. The junction had 4 bases not matched to a gene; V was cut back by 2 bases and J by 3 bases. Germline loops: CDR1 KGHSH, CDR2 LQKENI. The CDR3 consists of 15 residues. This CDR3 reads CASSPGQRGEETQYF. The CDR3 nucleotides read TGTGCCAGCTCACCAGGCCAGCGGGGGGAAGAGACCCAGTACTTC.

This clone was seen once. For the CDR3, the DNA is TGTGCCAGCAGTCCCCGGACAGTCTACCAAGAGACCCAGTACTTC. Protein product: CASSPRTVYQETQYF. The chain links TRBV27 to TRBJ2-5, with D possibly being TRBD1 (6 bases). Trimming removed 5 bases from V and 0 bases from J, with 13 bases in between. Germline V gene sequence: CDR1 MNHEY, CDR2 SMNVEV (reference sequence). The CDR3 totals 15 residues.

This chain links TRBV7-9 with TRBJ1-2, with 7 bases that match TRBD1. Germline CDR1 reads SEHNR; CDR2 reads FQNEAQ (reference sequence). V lost 3 bases to trimming and J lost 7 bases; unmatched junction nucleotides: 5. This CDR3 has 13 amino acids. The CDR3 DNA follows: TGTGCCAGCAGCTTTACAGGGGCCGTTGGCTACACCTTC. Translating it yields CASSFTGAVGYTF.

The CDR3 DNA reads TGCGCCAGCAGCTTGGAGAAGCGGGAGGGTGATGAGACCCAGTACTTC. Translation gives CASSLEKREGDETQYF. The rearrangement joins TRBV5-1 to TRBJ2-5; 10 bases align to TRBD2. Trimming removed 0 bases from V and 5 bases from J; junction bases left unmatched: 7. This CDR3 is 16 amino acids long. From germline, CDR1 is SGHRS and CDR2 YFSETQ.

For the CDR3, the DNA is TGTGCCACCGAGGAGGGGCCCTTTACTAACTATGGCTACACCTTC. Its translation is CATEEGPFTNYGYTF. This chain joins TRBV11-2 and TRBJ1-2, with a weak D call TRBD1 (5 bases). Germline lookup yields CDR1 SGHAT and CDR2 FQNNGV. Between the trimmed V and J ends, which lost 10 bases and 0 bases, there was a span of 18 bases. The CDR3 has 15 residues. The full variable domain, completed using reference TRBV11-2 and TRBJ1-2, is EAGVAQSPRYKIIEKRQSVAFWCNPISGHATLYWYQQILGQGPKLLIQFQNNGVVDDSQLPKDRFSAERLKGVDSTLKIQPAKLEDSAVYLCATEEGPFTNYGYTFGSGTRLTVV.

The chain carries TRBV30 and TRBJ1-5; D is possibly TRBD1 (6 bases). Germline CDR1 GTSNPN, CDR2 SVGIG (reference sequence). This CDR3 is built from 12 residues. Trimming cost V 7 bases and J 5 bases, with 12 bases left between them. The CDR3 region is CAYRVVHQPQHF. The CDR3 DNA reads as TGTGCCTACAGGGTTGTGCATCAGCCCCAGCATTTT.

Only one count was recorded for this clone. The chain is built from TRBV10-3 and TRBJ2-7; D call uncertain. Germline-derived CDR1 and CDR2 are ENHRY and SYGVKD. This CDR3 contains 12 residues. Trimming shortened V by 4 bases and J by 7 bases, and 11 bases separated the two germline ends. Here the CDR3 reads CAISARPVEQYF. The CDR3 bases are TGTGCCATCAGTGCTAGACCTGTGGAGCAGTACTTC.

The V gene is TRBV5-1, the J gene TRBJ2-6, with D maybe TRBD1 (5 bases). V gave up 4 bases and J gave up 0 bases, with 5 bases separating them. The CDR3 contains 14 residues. CDR1 is SGHRS, CDR2 YFSETQ, per germline. CDR3: CASSRGSGANVLTF. Written as DNA, the CDR3 is TGCGCCAGCAGCAGGGGCTCTGGGGCCAACGTCCTGACTTTC.

The rearrangement uses TRBV19 and TRBJ1-5; D may be TRBD1 (5 bases). The length of the CDR3 is 14 residues. Trimming took 3 bases from V and 4 from J, leaving 10 bases between them. The germline CDR1 and CDR2 sequences are LNHDA and SQIVND (reference sequence). This CDR3 is CASSIQGGNQPQHF. The CDR3 DNA sequence: TGTGCCAGTAGTATCCAGGGTGGGAATCAGCCCCAGCATTTT.

The chain couples TRBV7-2 to TRBJ2-7; TRBD1 might be the D (6 bases). Germline V CDR1 and CDR2: SGHTA, FQGNSA. V was cut by 1 base and J by 10 bases, with 17 bases left in between. The CDR3 extends over 14 amino acids. CDR3 amino acids: CASSLVRGSADQYF. The DNA of the CDR3 is TGTGCCAGCAGCTTAGTAAGGGGGTCAGCCGACCAGTACTTC.

This CDR3 reads CASSLSGSQETQYF. The CDR3 DNA follows: TGTGCCAGCAGTTTGAGCGGGAGCCAAGAGACCCAGTACTTC. The genes are TRBV5-5 and TRBJ2-5; 8 nucleotides match TRBD2. CDR3 length: 14 amino acids. J was trimmed by 1 base and V by 5 bases; bases with no gene match: 4. CDR1 SGHKS and CDR2 YYEKEE come from the germline V gene (reference sequence).

Here the CDR3 reads CASSLVGLAQETQYF. CDR3 DNA sequence: TGCGCCAGCAGCTTGGTGGGACTAGCGCAAGAGACCCAGTACTTC. This chain joins TRBV5-1 and TRBJ2-5; TRBD2 agrees at 10 bases. This CDR3 has 15 residues. Germline CDR1 reads SGHRS; CDR2 reads YFSETQ. Germline trimming cut 0 bases from V and 2 bases from J; bases unmatched to any gene: 1.

The sample holds a few counts of this clone. The chain is built from TRBV5-1 and TRBJ2-5, with 10 bases matching TRBD1. V lost 2 bases, J lost 5 bases, and 6 bases stayed unmatched. Germline values: CDR1 SGHRS, CDR2 YFSETQ. This CDR3 spans 15 amino acids. In nucleotides, the CDR3 is TGCGCCAGCAGCTTAGTAGGGACAGGGGAGGAGACCCAGTACTTC. Amino acid sequence: CASSLVGTGEETQYF. Full variable domain (remainder filled in from reference TRBV5-1 and TRBJ2-5): KAGVTQTPRYLIKTRGQQVTLSCSPISGHRSVSWYQQTPGQGLQFLFEYFSETQRNKGNFPGRFSGRQFSNSRSEMNVSTLELGDSALYLCASSLVGTGEETQYFGPGTRLLVL.

A single count supports this clone. The V gene is TRBV19, the J gene TRBJ2-5, with 12 nucleotides matching TRBD2. Unmatched junction bases numbered 2, after V lost 6 bases and J lost 0 bases. This CDR3 is built from 15 residues. Germline CDR1 LNHDA, CDR2 SQIVND (reference sequence). The CDR3 here is CASRLAGGYQETQYF. CDR3 nucleotides: TGTGCCAGTAGACTAGCGGGGGGATACCAAGAGACCCAGTACTTC. Drawing the rest from reference TRBV19 and TRBJ2-5, the complete variable domain is DGGITQSPKYLFRKEGQNVTLSCEQNLNHDAMYWYRQDPGQGLRLIYYSQIVNDFQKGDIAEGYSVSREKKESFPLTVTSAQKNPTAFYLCASRLAGGYQETQYFGPGTRLLVL.

About this clone: At the DNA level, this CDR3 is encoded by other sequences in the same sample as well. The CDR3 nucleotides read TGTGCCAGCAGGCTTACAGGGGACTATGGCTACACCTTC. Amino acids: CASRLTGDYGYTF. V is TRBV6-5 and J is TRBJ1-2, with TRBD1 matching 7 bases. The V and J ends lost 6 bases and 3 bases, in that order; junction bases with no gene match: 4. The CDR3 extends over 13 amino acids. Germline loops: CDR1 MNHEY, CDR2 SVGAGI.

In DNA form, the CDR3 reads TGTGCCAGCTCACCGTCCCGTGAAAAACTGTTTTTT. Translation gives CASSPSREKLFF. This rearrangement joins TRBV18 to TRBJ1-4; no reliable D call. This CDR3 comprises 12 residues. Deletions cut 3 bases from V and 7 bases from J, with 6 bases between. Germline V lookup: CDR1 KGHSH, CDR2 LQKENI. Full variable domain (remainder filled in from reference TRBV18 and TRBJ1-4): NAGVMQNPRHLVRRRGQEARLRCSPMKGHSHVYWYRQLPEEGLKFMVYLQKENIIDESGMPKERFSAEFPKEGPSILRIQQVVRGDSAAYFCASSPSREKLFFGSGTQLSVL.

Worth noting for this clone: A much larger clone differs by one base, so this may be a read error. The rearrangement links TRBV2 to TRBJ1-2, with a tentative D call TRBD1 (6 bases). The CDR3 is 13 amino acids. Trimming cost V 6 bases and J 4 bases, with 12 bases left between them. CDR1 SNHLY and CDR2 FYNNEI come from the germline V gene. The CDR3 loop is CASSSGTTYGYTF. CDR3 bases: TGTGCCAGCAGCTCCGGGACAACCTATGGCTACACCTTC.

This chain connects TRBV4-1 to TRBJ2-7, with 10 bases fitting TRBD2. CDR3 length equals 16 residues. J lost 4 bases, V lost 0 bases, and 6 bases had no gene match. Germline CDR1 and CDR2: MGHRA and YSYEKL. CDR3 loop: CASSQEKREGRYEQYF. The CDR3 coding sequence is TGCGCCAGCAGCCAAGAAAAGCGGGAGGGCCGATACGAGCAGTACTTC.

J is TRBJ2-7 and V is TRBV6-5; D uncertain. This CDR3 contains 11 residues. The V gene lost 6 bases and the J gene lost 2 bases, with 5 bases spanning the gap. In germline, CDR1 is MNHEY, CDR2 SVGAGI. The CDR3 bases are TGTGCCAGCAGGGCGGCCTACGAGCAGTACTTC. Translating gives CASRAAYEQYF.

This clone was observed a handful of times. V usage is TRBV7-9 and J usage is TRBJ1-1, with 7 bases matching TRBD1. The CDR3 runs 16 residues. V gave up 2 bases and J gave up 1 base; unmatched junction bases: 7. Germline V gives CDR1 SEHNR, CDR2 FQNEAQ (reference sequence). The CDR3 here is CASSLWRGRGNTEAFF. CDR3 nucleotide sequence: TGTGCCAGCAGCTTATGGAGGGGGCGAGGGAACACTGAAGCTTTCTTT.